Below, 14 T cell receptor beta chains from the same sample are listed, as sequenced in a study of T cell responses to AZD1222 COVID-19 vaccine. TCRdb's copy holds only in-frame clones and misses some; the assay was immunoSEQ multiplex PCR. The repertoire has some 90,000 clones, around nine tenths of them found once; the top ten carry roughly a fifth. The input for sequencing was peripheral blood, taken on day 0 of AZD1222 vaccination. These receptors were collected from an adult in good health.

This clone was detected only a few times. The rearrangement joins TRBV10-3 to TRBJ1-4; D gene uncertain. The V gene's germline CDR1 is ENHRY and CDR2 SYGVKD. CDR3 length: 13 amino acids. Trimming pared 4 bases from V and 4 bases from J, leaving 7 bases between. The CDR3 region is CAISGGLNEKLFF. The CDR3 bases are TGTGCCATCAGTGGTGGCCTTAATGAAAAACTGTTTTTT.

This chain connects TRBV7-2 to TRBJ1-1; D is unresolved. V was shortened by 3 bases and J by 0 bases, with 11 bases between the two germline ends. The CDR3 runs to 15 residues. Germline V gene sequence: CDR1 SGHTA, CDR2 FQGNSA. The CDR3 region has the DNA TGTGCCAGCAGCTTGGGCACACACCTGAACACTGAAGCTTTCTTT. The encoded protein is CASSLGTHLNTEAFF.

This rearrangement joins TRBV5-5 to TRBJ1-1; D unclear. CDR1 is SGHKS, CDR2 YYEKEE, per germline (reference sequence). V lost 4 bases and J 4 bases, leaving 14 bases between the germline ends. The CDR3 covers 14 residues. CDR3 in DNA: TGTGCCAGCAGCACAAGCGGGGTTGGCACTGAAGCTTTCTTT. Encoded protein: CASSTSGVGTEAFF.

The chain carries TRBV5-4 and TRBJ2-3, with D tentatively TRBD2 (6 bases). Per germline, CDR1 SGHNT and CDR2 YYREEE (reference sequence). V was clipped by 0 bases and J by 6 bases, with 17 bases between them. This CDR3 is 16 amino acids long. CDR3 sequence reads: CASSLGGGAGRDTQYF. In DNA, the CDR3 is TGTGCCAGCAGCTTGGGCGGTGGCGCGGGGAGGGATACGCAGTATTTT.

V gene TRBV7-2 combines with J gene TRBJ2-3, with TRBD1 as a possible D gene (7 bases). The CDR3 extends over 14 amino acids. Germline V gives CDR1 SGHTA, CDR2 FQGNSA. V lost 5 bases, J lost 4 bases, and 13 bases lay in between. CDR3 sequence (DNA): TGTGCCAGCAGCCCAGGAGGGGGCGCAGATACGCAGTATTTT. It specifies CASSPGGGADTQYF.

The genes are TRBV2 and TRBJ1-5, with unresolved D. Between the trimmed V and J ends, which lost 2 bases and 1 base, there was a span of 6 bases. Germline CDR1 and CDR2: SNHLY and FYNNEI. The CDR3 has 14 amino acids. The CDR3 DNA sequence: TGTGCCAGCAGTGAAATAAACAGCAATCAGCCCCAGCATTTT. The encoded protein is CASSEINSNQPQHF.

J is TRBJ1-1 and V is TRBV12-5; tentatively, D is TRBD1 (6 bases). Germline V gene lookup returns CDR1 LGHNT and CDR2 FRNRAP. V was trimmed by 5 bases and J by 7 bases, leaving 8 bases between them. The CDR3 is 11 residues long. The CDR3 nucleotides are TGTGCTAGTGGTCAGGGGATTGAAGCTTTCTTT. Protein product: CASGQGIEAFF.

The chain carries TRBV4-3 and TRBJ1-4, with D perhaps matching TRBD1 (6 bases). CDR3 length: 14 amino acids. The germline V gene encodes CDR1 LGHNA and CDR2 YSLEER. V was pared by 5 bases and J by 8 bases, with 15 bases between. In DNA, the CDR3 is TGCGCCAGCAGCACTGAGCGGGGGGCGGAAAAACTGTTTTTT. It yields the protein CASSTERGAEKLFF.

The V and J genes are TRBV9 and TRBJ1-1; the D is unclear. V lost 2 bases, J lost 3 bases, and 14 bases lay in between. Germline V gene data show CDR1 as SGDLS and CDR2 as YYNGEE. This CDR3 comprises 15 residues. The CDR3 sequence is CASSVAQVADTEAFF. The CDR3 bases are TGTGCCAGCAGCGTTGCCCAGGTGGCGGACACTGAAGCTTTCTTT.

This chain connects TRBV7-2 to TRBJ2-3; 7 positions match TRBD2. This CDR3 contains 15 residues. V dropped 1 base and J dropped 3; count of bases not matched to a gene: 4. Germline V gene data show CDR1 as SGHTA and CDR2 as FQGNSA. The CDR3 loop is CASSLDGGGTDTQYF. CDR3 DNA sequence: TGTGCCAGCAGCTTAGACGGGGGAGGGACAGATACGCAGTATTTT.

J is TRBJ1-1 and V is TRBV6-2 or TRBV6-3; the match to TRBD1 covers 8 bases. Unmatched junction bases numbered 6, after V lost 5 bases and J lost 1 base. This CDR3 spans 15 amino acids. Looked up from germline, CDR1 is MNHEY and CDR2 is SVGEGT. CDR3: CASSLRQGRNTEAFF. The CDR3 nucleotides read TGTGCCAGCAGTCTCCGACAGGGGAGGAACACTGAAGCTTTCTTT.

The CDR3 nucleotides are TGTGCCAGCAGCCAAGATACAGGGAACTATGGCTACACCTTC. It encodes CASSQDTGNYGYTF. V usage is TRBV4-2 and J usage is TRBJ1-2, with a tentative D call TRBD1 (6 bases). Germline assignment: CDR1 LGHNA and CDR2 YNFKEQ. The CDR3 length is 14 residues. V was clipped by 0 bases and J by 2 bases, with 7 bases between them.

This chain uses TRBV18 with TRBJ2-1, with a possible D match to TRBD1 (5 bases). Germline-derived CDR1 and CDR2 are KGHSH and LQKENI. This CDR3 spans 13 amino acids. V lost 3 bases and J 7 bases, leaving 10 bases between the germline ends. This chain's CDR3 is CASSPGRVNEQFF. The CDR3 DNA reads TGTGCCAGCTCACCGGGCAGGGTGAATGAGCAGTTCTTC.

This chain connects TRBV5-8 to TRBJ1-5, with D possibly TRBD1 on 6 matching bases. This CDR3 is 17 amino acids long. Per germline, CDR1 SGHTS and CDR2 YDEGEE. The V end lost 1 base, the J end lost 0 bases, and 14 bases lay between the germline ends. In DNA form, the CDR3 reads TGTGCCAGCAGCTTGACAGGGTGGGGGGGTAGCAATCAGCCCCAGCATTTT. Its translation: CASSLTGWGGSNQPQHF.